The 20 T cell receptor beta chains reported below all come from one sample, sequenced in a study of CD8+CD57+ T cells in acquired aplastic anemia. All sequencing subjects had displayed CD8+CD57+ cell expansion on flow cytometry. TCR beta VDJ combinations and CDR3 sequences were profiled from genomic DNA. MiXCR, run by TCRdb on the reads, gives a single entry per CDR3 protein. The sample lists around 120,000 distinct CDR3 sequences, over 30% occurring once. Source material: sorted CD4+, CD8+, or CD8+CD57+ T cells (not recorded which) from PBMCs. These receptor sequences come from a human donor with aplastic anemia.

V and J are TRBV7-9 and TRBJ1-4; tentative D call: TRBD1 (5 bases). Germline V gives CDR1 SEHNR, CDR2 FQNEAQ (reference sequence). V was cut by 6 bases and J by 8 bases, with 13 bases left in between. This CDR3 spans 13 amino acids. The CDR3 nucleotides are TGTGCCAGCAGTTTAATGGGGGTCGAAAAACTGTTTTTT. Protein: CASSLMGVEKLFF.

The rearrangement joins TRBV20-1 to TRBJ2-2; D not certain. The CDR3 extends over 11 amino acids. Germline-derived CDR1 and CDR2 are DFQATT and SNEGSKA (reference sequence). Trimming removed 4 bases from V and 7 bases from J, with 7 bases in between. CDR3 sequence: CSAMGIGELFF. In DNA form, the CDR3 reads TGCAGTGCTATGGGTATCGGGGAGCTGTTTTTT.

The chain employs TRBV19 and TRBJ1-1; D unresolved. Trimming took off 1 base at V and 0 bases at J, with 12 bases between the two ends. There are 16 residues in the CDR3. In germline, CDR1 is LNHDA, CDR2 SQIVND (reference sequence). CDR3 protein: CASSIGPLNVNTEAFF. CDR3 coding DNA: TGTGCCAGTAGTATAGGGCCTCTTAATGTGAACACTGAAGCTTTCTTT.

This clonotype was seen many times. The chain recombines TRBV9 with TRBJ2-7; possibly TRBD1 for D (7 bases). Germline CDR1 reads SGDLS; CDR2 reads YYNGEE. V lost 0 bases, J lost 1 base, and 11 bases lay in between. The CDR3 sequence is 15 residues long. CDR3 nucleotide sequence: TGTGCCAGCAGCGTAGGCGGGACAGTATCCTACGAGCAGTACTTC. Protein: CASSVGGTVSYEQYF.

On this clonotype itself: This may arise from a read error, as a much more abundant clone is one base away. The chain joins TRBV5-1 to TRBJ1-2; perhaps TRBD1 as D (6 bases). CDR1 is SGHRS and CDR2 is YFSETQ in the germline V gene. CDR3 length: 15 residues. CDR3 amino acids: CASSLAQGQNYGYAF. The DNA of the CDR3 is TGCGCCAGCAGCTTGGCCCAGGGACAAAACTATGGCTACGCCTTC.

The gene calls are TRBV5-1 and TRBJ1-2, with D possibly matching TRBD1 (5 bases). The CDR3 spans 14 residues. V lost 0 bases, J lost 7 bases, and 13 bases lay in between. CDR1 SGHRS and CDR2 YFSETQ come from the germline V gene. CDR3 protein: CASSLAGVLPGYTF. CDR3 bases: TGCGCCAGCAGCTTGGCGGGGGTCTTACCTGGCTACACCTTC. The whole variable domain, filled in from reference TRBV5-1 and TRBJ1-2, reads KAGVTQTPRYLIKTRGQQVTLSCSPISGHRSVSWYQQTPGQGLQFLFEYFSETQRNKGNFPGRFSGRQFSNSRSEMNVSTLELGDSALYLCASSLAGVLPGYTFGSGTRLTVV.

The V and J genes are TRBV11-1 and TRBJ2-7, with D possibly TRBD1 on 5 matching bases. V shed 4 bases and J shed 2 bases, with 21 bases lying between them. Germline V lookup: CDR1 SGHAT, CDR2 FQDESV (reference sequence). The CDR3 totals 17 residues. Here the CDR3 reads CASSSDSPMSPPYEQYF. CDR3 nucleotide sequence: TGTGCCAGCAGCTCCGACAGCCCTATGTCTCCTCCCTACGAGCAGTACTTC.

This chain joins TRBV19 and TRBJ1-6, with 11 bases fitting TRBD1. Germline V lookup: CDR1 LNHDA, CDR2 SQIVND (reference sequence). Trimming removed 5 bases from V and 10 bases from J; junction bases left unmatched: 4. This CDR3 region has 14 residues. CDR3 loop: CASSVGTGGSPLHF. In nucleotides, the CDR3 is TGTGCCAGTAGTGTTGGGACAGGGGGATCACCCCTCCACTTT.

V and J are TRBV10-3 and TRBJ1-6; the D is unclear. The CDR3 extends over 12 amino acids. CDR1 and CDR2 (germline): ENHRY, SYGVKD. The V end lost 3 bases, the J end lost 12 bases, and 9 bases lay between the germline ends. CDR3 DNA sequence: TGTGCCATCAGTGACCGGGAGGGACCCCTCCACTTT. Its translation: CAISDREGPLHF.

This clonotype was seen many times. The chain links TRBV19 to TRBJ1-5; D is unclear. Trimming stripped 9 bases from V and 0 bases from J, with 12 bases between. Germline V gene sequence: CDR1 LNHDA, CDR2 SQIVND (reference sequence). This CDR3 spans 14 amino acids. CDR3 sequence reads: CASTFGISNQPQHF. CDR3 coding DNA: TGTGCCAGCACCTTTGGGATTAGCAATCAGCCCCAGCATTTT.

This clonotype was observed a handful of times. The rearrangement uses TRBV6-2 or TRBV6-3 and TRBJ1-5, with 8 nucleotides matching TRBD1. V lost 3 bases and J lost 4; bases outside the gene matches: 14. Germline lookup yields CDR1 MNHEY and CDR2 SVGEGT. The CDR3 loop spans 18 amino acids. The CDR3 spells CASSYGFPGTGSNQPQHF. The CDR3 DNA follows: TGTGCCAGCAGTTATGGGTTCCCCGGGACAGGTAGTAATCAGCCCCAGCATTTT.

This clonotype appeared many times. A much bigger clone sits one base away, suggesting this may be a read error. This chain joins TRBV2 and TRBJ1-6; D not resolved. The ends were cut back, 8 bases at V and 10 bases at J, with 15 bases in the middle. The CDR3 spans 13 residues. Looked up from germline, CDR1 is SNHLY and CDR2 is FYNNEI. The CDR3 spells CASRAGVGSPLHF. As DNA, the CDR3 is TGTGCCAGCCGGGCCGGGGTAGGCTCACCCCTCCACTTT. The whole variable domain, remainder taken from reference TRBV2 and TRBJ1-6, is EPEVTQTPSHQVTQMGQEVILRCVPISNHLYFYWYRQILGQKVEFLVSFYNNEISEKSEIFDDQFSVERPDGSNFTLKIRSTKLEDSAMYFCASRAGVGSPLHFGNGTRLTVT.

In its sample, this clonotype was seen a few times. The chain has TRBV6-1 and TRBJ1-3; D remains ambiguous. The CDR3 totals 16 residues. In germline, CDR1 is MNHNS, CDR2 SASEGT. V was trimmed by 7 bases and J by 2 bases, leaving 18 bases between them. CDR3 coding DNA: TGTGCCAGCAAAGAAGTAAAAGGGCCCACTGGAAACACCATATATTTT. This codes for CASKEVKGPTGNTIYF.

As for this clonotype: Compared with germline, one end of the junction differs, possibly owing to a read error. The chain carries TRBV7-7 and TRBJ2-5, with D uncertain. The CDR3 runs 13 residues. The germline V gene encodes CDR1 SSHAT and CDR2 FNYEAQ (reference sequence). The CDR3 region is CASSVMLGETQYF. DNA for the CDR3: TGTGCTAGCAGCGTAATGTTAGGGGAGACCCAGTACTTC.

The sample holds many counts of this clonotype. J is TRBJ1-1 and V is TRBV2; no firm D call. The CDR3 consists of 14 residues. Germline CDR1 SNHLY, CDR2 FYNNEI. V was shortened by 5 bases and J by 4 bases, with 14 bases between the two germline ends. In DNA form, the CDR3 reads TGTGCCAGCAGTCGAGGAGGCTTCGGCACTGAAGCTTTCTTT. It encodes CASSRGGFGTEAFF. Looking up the rest from reference TRBV2 and TRBJ1-1 gives the full variable domain: EPEVTQTPSHQVTQMGQEVILRCVPISNHLYFYWYRQILGQKVEFLVSFYNNEISEKSEIFDDQFSVERPDGSNFTLKIRSTKLEDSAMYFCASSRGGFGTEAFFGQGTRLTVV.

This clonotype occurred many times. The rearrangement uses TRBV29-1 and TRBJ1-2; D is possibly TRBD1 (5 bases). The V gene lost 7 bases and the J gene lost 5 bases, with 14 bases spanning the gap. The CDR3 has 12 residues. The germline gives CDR1 SQVTM, CDR2 ANQGSEA. This CDR3 reads CSAQGEGYGYTF. The CDR3 DNA is TGCAGCGCCCAGGGAGAAGGGTATGGCTACACCTTC.

V and J are TRBV9 and TRBJ2-3; D possibly corresponds to TRBD2 (5 bases). The germline V gene encodes CDR1 SGDLS and CDR2 YYNGEE. The CDR3 is 15 residues long. With 0 bases removed from V and 6 bases from J, the gap between germline ends came to 14 bases. DNA of the CDR3: TGTGCCAGCAGCGTAGTGGCGGGCCCAACGGATACGCAGTATTTT. It codes for CASSVVAGPTDTQYF.

Concerning this clonotype itself: At one of its ends the junction is not consistent with the germline gene, which may arise from a read error. The chain links TRBV11-1 to TRBJ1-6, with TRBD1 matching 9 bases. The germline CDR1 and CDR2 sequences are SGHAT and FQDESV (reference sequence). There are 14 residues in the CDR3. Here the CDR3 DNA reads TGTGCCAGCAGCTCCGGACAGGGGAGTTCACCCCTCCGCTTT. Translated: CASSSGQGSSPLRF.

Note on this clonotype: Since a much larger clone is just one base distant, this may be a read error. This chain uses TRBV20-1 with TRBJ1-3; perhaps TRBD1 as D (6 bases). Per germline, CDR1 DFQATT and CDR2 SNEGSKA (reference sequence). CDR3 length: 15 residues. The CDR3 bases are TGCAGTGCGATCGAACAGGGTATAACAGGAAACACCGTATATTTT. Translation: CSAIEQGITGNTVYF.

This chain joins TRBV19 and TRBJ2-2, with no clear D. Trimming removed 5 bases at V and 4 bases at J, with 11 bases between. The V gene's germline CDR1 is LNHDA and CDR2 SQIVND (reference sequence). The CDR3 length is 14 residues. CDR3 DNA: TGTGCCAGTAGTGTGGCGAGAACCACCGGGGAGCTGTTTTTT. This translates into CASSVARTTGELFF. The variable domain in full, with the rest retrieved from reference TRBV19 and TRBJ2-2, is DGGITQSPKYLFRKEGQNVTLSCEQNLNHDAMYWYRQDPGQGLRLIYYSQIVNDFQKGDIAEGYSVSREKKESFPLTVTSAQKNPTAFYLCASSVARTTGELFFGEGSRLTVL.